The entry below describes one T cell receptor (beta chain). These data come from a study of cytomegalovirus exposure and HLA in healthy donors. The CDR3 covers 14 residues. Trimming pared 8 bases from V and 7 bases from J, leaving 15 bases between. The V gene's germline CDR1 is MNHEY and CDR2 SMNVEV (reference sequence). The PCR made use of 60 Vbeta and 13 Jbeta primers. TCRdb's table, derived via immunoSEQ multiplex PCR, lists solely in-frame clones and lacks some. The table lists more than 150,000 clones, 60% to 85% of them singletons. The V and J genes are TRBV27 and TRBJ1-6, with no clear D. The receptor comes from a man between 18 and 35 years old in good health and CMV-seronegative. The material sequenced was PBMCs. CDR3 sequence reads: CASSIGGGNSPLHF. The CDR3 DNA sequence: TGTGCCAGCTCCATCGGTGGCGGAAATTCACCCCTCCACTTT.